These 4 T cell receptor beta chains originate from one sample sequenced in a study of shared clonotypes between healthy human individuals. Clones were sequenced by immunoSEQ multiplex PCR, and TCRdb holds only the in-frame ones, with some missing. Found here are about 1.1 million clones, roughly 80% of them singletons; the top ten hold 0.89%. The sample comprised memory CD4+ T cells from PBMCs. The subset is: CD45RA-negative fraction. These receptors all come from a man younger than 35 in good health. Some clones in this sample may be carry-over from other donors' samples.

The rearrangement joins TRBV6-6 to TRBJ2-7; 9 bases are a match to TRBD1. Germline values: CDR1 MNHNY, CDR2 SVGAGI (reference sequence). This CDR3 is 15 amino acids long. V was clipped by 6 bases and J by 4 bases; unmatched bases: 10. CDR3 protein: CASSSIRDRVYEQYF. CDR3 bases: TGTGCCAGCAGCAGCATCCGGGACAGGGTATACGAGCAGTACTTC.

V usage is TRBV7-2 and J usage is TRBJ2-7, with 7 bases that match TRBD1. The CDR3 has 14 amino acids. Trimming at V came to 5 bases and at J to 4 bases, leaving 8 bases not matched to a gene. CDR1 and CDR2 from the germline V gene are SGHTA and FQGNSA. This chain's CDR3 is CASSPRRDSYEQYF. CDR3 DNA: TGTGCCAGCAGCCCACGCCGGGACAGTTACGAGCAGTACTTC.

This chain uses TRBV28 with TRBJ2-7; no reliable D call. The CDR3 extends over 15 amino acids. Germline V lookup: CDR1 MDHEN, CDR2 SYDVKM. Trimming removed 3 bases at V and 2 bases at J, with 14 bases between. The CDR3: CASSFHQASTYEQYF. As DNA, the CDR3 is TGTGCCAGCAGTTTCCATCAGGCCAGTACCTACGAGCAGTACTTC.

This clone was observed a few times. V is TRBV7-9 and J is TRBJ1-5; D is uncertain. The CDR3 length is 15 residues. The germline V gene has CDR1 SEHNR and CDR2 FQNEAQ (reference sequence). Trimming cost V 1 base and J 4 bases, with 11 bases left between them. CDR3 protein: CASSLDGGGNQPQHF. The DNA of the CDR3 is TGTGCCAGCAGCTTAGACGGAGGAGGAAATCAGCCCCAGCATTTT.